The rows below give T cell receptor beta chains drawn from one sample of a study of OX40 agonist ivuxolimab in advanced cancers. The assay was immunoSEQ multiplex PCR, and TCRdb's table has in-frame clones only and misses some. The table records about 50,000 clones, 80% to 85% of them present only once. The source material was CD4+ or CD8+ T cells sorted from blood, sampled in a trial of the OX40 agonist ivuxolimab. These receptors were taken from an adult with an advanced solid tumor such as melanoma, head and neck, liver or kidney cancer. Both conserved end residues are part of each CDR3. The order of the fields is D gene, V gene, J gene, clone size, CDR3 DNA, CDR3 protein. The D gene is left open where the match is weak. Rows give clone size only sometimes, using once, few, many, or a class for an expanded clone.

D gene: -; V gene: TRBV19; J gene: TRBJ1-5; clone size: few; CDR3 DNA: TGTGCCAGCCGACGGGGAAATCAGCCCCAGCATTTT; CDR3 protein: CASRRGNQPQHF
D gene: TRBD1; V gene: TRBV10-3; J gene: TRBJ2-7; clone size: -; CDR3 DNA: TGTGCCGCCGGACAGGGGGACTCCTACGAGCAGTACTTC; CDR3 protein: CAAGQGDSYEQYF
D gene: TRBD2; V gene: TRBV5-5; J gene: TRBJ2-1; clone size: -; CDR3 DNA: TGTGCCAGCAGCTACAGACTAGCGGAATACTACAATGAGCAGTTCTTC; CDR3 protein: CASSYRLAEYYNEQFF
D gene: -; V gene: TRBV6-4; J gene: TRBJ2-1; clone size: -; CDR3 DNA: TGTGCCAGCAGTGTTGGCCTCTTCGGTGAGCAGTTCTTC; CDR3 protein: CASSVGLFGEQFF
D gene: TRBD1; V gene: TRBV30; J gene: TRBJ1-2; clone size: -; CDR3 DNA: TGTGCCTGGGTGTTGGACAGGGCAATGGATGGCTACACCTTC; CDR3 protein: CAWVLDRAMDGYTF
D gene: TRBD2; V gene: TRBV4-2; J gene: TRBJ2-1; clone size: -; CDR3 DNA: TGTGCCAGCAGCCAAGGTGCAGGCGGGAGGACTACCTACAATGAGCAGTTCTTC; CDR3 protein: CASSQGAGGRTTYNEQFF
D gene: TRBD2; V gene: TRBV5-1; J gene: TRBJ2-1; clone size: -; CDR3 DNA: TGCGCCAGCAGCTTGCCCCACCTAGCGGGAGGGCCCAATGAGCAGTTCTTC; CDR3 protein: CASSLPHLAGGPNEQFF
D gene: -; V gene: TRBV19; J gene: TRBJ1-1; clone size: -; CDR3 DNA: TGTGCCAGTAGTATAGATCTGGACCTGAACGCTGAAGCTTTCTTT; CDR3 protein: CASSIDLDLNAEAFF
D gene: -; V gene: TRBV5-8; J gene: TRBJ1-2; clone size: -; CDR3 DNA: TGTGCCAGCAGCTTTATCGGAAGGCGGTCTCGTGGCTACACCTTC; CDR3 protein: CASSFIGRRSRGYTF
D gene: TRBD1; V gene: TRBV19; J gene: TRBJ2-5; clone size: few; CDR3 DNA: TGTGCCAGTAGTACCGACAGGGCGAACCAAGAGACCCAGTACTTC; CDR3 protein: CASSTDRANQETQYF
D gene: -; V gene: TRBV30; J gene: TRBJ2-1; clone size: -; CDR3 DNA: TGTGCCTGGAAGGGACCCGGGACACAGTCCTACAATGAGCAGTTCTTC; CDR3 protein: CAWKGPGTQSYNEQFF
D gene: TRBD1; V gene: TRBV6-1; J gene: TRBJ1-2; clone size: -; CDR3 DNA: TGTGCCAGCAGTCCTCAGGGACAGAGCAGCGGCTACACCTTC; CDR3 protein: CASSPQGQSSGYTF
D gene: -; V gene: TRBV20-1; J gene: TRBJ1-3; clone size: -; CDR3 DNA: TGCAGTGCTGCCTCAGGGGACACCATATATTTT; CDR3 protein: CSAASGDTIYF
D gene: -; V gene: TRBV7-2; J gene: TRBJ2-7; clone size: -; CDR3 DNA: TGTGCCAGCAGGCTAAATACCCCCCCCTACGAGCAGTACTTC; CDR3 protein: CASRLNTPPYEQYF
D gene: TRBD2; V gene: TRBV5-4; J gene: TRBJ2-1; clone size: -; CDR3 DNA: TGTGCCAGCAGCTTGGGGAGCGGGAGCCTCTACAATGAGCAGTTCTTC; CDR3 protein: CASSLGSGSLYNEQFF
D gene: -; V gene: TRBV7-2; J gene: TRBJ2-2; clone size: once; CDR3 DNA: TGTGCCAGCAGCCCCCACCTAGATGTCGGGGAGCTGTTTTTT; CDR3 protein: CASSPHLDVGELFF
D gene: -; V gene: TRBV6-1; J gene: TRBJ2-7; clone size: -; CDR3 DNA: TGTGCCAGCAGTATTAACTACGAGCAGTACTTC; CDR3 protein: CASSINYEQYF
D gene: -; V gene: TRBV19; J gene: TRBJ2-5; clone size: -; CDR3 DNA: TGTGCCAGTACTGGCGGAGACAGGGAGACCCAGTACTTC; CDR3 protein: CASTGGDRETQYF
D gene: -; V gene: TRBV11-2; J gene: TRBJ1-1; clone size: -; CDR3 DNA: TGTGCCAGCAGCTTAGTCGGGTCGACCACTGAAGCTTTCTTT; CDR3 protein: CASSLVGSTTEAFF
D gene: -; V gene: TRBV19; J gene: TRBJ1-1; clone size: -; CDR3 DNA: TGTGCCAGTTCCGATTTGGACATGTCTGATGGGGCTTTCTTT; CDR3 protein: CASSDLDMSDGAFF
D gene: TRBD2; V gene: TRBV5-1; J gene: TRBJ2-1; clone size: -; CDR3 DNA: TGCGCCAGCAGCGCTACTAGCGGGAGTTCGGTTGAGCAGTTCTTC; CDR3 protein: CASSATSGSSVEQFF
D gene: -; V gene: TRBV6-1; J gene: TRBJ1-3; clone size: -; CDR3 DNA: TGTGCCAGCAGTGAAAGCCGATTTATCTCTGGAAACACCATATATTTT; CDR3 protein: CASSESRFISGNTIYF
D gene: -; V gene: TRBV14; J gene: TRBJ2-7; clone size: -; CDR3 DNA: TGTGCCAGCAGCCAAGAAATCTCTGGCTACGAGCAGTACTTC; CDR3 protein: CASSQEISGYEQYF
D gene: -; V gene: TRBV4-3; J gene: TRBJ2-7; clone size: -; CDR3 DNA: TGCGCCAGCAGCCAAGATCCCCACCAGTCCTACGAGCAGTACTTC; CDR3 protein: CASSQDPHQSYEQYF
D gene: -; V gene: TRBV18; J gene: TRBJ2-5; clone size: -; CDR3 DNA: TGTGCCAGCTCACCATTTGATGGACGAGAGACCCAGTACTTC; CDR3 protein: CASSPFDGRETQYF
D gene: -; V gene: TRBV7-8; J gene: TRBJ2-7; clone size: few; CDR3 DNA: TGTGCCAGCAGCTCACGCCCTGGGGTTTACGAGCAGTACTTC; CDR3 protein: CASSSRPGVYEQYF
D gene: -; V gene: TRBV10-3; J gene: TRBJ2-3; clone size: once; CDR3 DNA: TGTGCCATCTCTGCGGGGAGCACAGATACGCAGTATTTT; CDR3 protein: CAISAGSTDTQYF
D gene: TRBD2; V gene: TRBV6-5; J gene: TRBJ2-1; clone size: -; CDR3 DNA: TGTGCCAGCAACCCCGGGACTAGCGGTTACAATGAGCAGTTCTTC; CDR3 protein: CASNPGTSGYNEQFF
D gene: -; V gene: TRBV5-1; J gene: TRBJ2-7; clone size: few; CDR3 DNA: TGCGCCAGCAGCCATCGCGCGGGAACCACCTTAAAGAGTTACGAGCAGTACTTC; CDR3 protein: CASSHRAGTTLKSYEQYF
D gene: TRBD1; V gene: TRBV27; J gene: TRBJ2-7; clone size: -; CDR3 DNA: TGTGCCAGCAGAATGACAGGGGCCTACAGCTACGAGCAGTACTTC; CDR3 protein: CASRMTGAYSYEQYF
D gene: TRBD2; V gene: TRBV6-1; J gene: TRBJ2-5; clone size: once; CDR3 DNA: TGTGCCAGCAGTGTTTTGGCGGGAGCAGAGACCCAGTACTTC; CDR3 protein: CASSVLAGAETQYF
D gene: TRBD1; V gene: TRBV5-6; J gene: TRBJ2-4; clone size: -; CDR3 DNA: TGTGCCAGCAGCGAGGATGGGACAGCGAGAAACATTCAGTACTTC; CDR3 protein: CASSEDGTARNIQYF
D gene: -; V gene: TRBV4-1; J gene: TRBJ2-7; clone size: -; CDR3 DNA: TGCGCCAGCAGTCAAAACAGGGTGTCTAACCACGAGCAGTACTTC; CDR3 protein: CASSQNRVSNHEQYF
D gene: TRBD2; V gene: TRBV5-1; J gene: TRBJ2-1; clone size: -; CDR3 DNA: TGCGCCAGCAGCTTGACGCCTAATCAAGCGGGAGGGAATAATGAGCAGTTCTTC; CDR3 protein: CASSLTPNQAGGNNEQFF
D gene: -; V gene: TRBV5-1; J gene: TRBJ2-1; clone size: -; CDR3 DNA: TGCGCCAGCAGGTTGGAAGGGGATGAGCAGTTCTTC; CDR3 protein: CASRLEGDEQFF
D gene: TRBD2; V gene: TRBV5-6; J gene: TRBJ2-7; clone size: -; CDR3 DNA: TGTGCCAGCAGCTTGGTCACTAGCGGGAGGTCAACCTACGAGCAGTACTTC; CDR3 protein: CASSLVTSGRSTYEQYF
D gene: TRBD1; V gene: TRBV2; J gene: TRBJ2-2; clone size: -; CDR3 DNA: TGTGCCAGCAGTGGGTCAGGGGGCCTCGGGGAGCTGTTTTTT; CDR3 protein: CASSGSGGLGELFF
D gene: TRBD1; V gene: TRBV5-4; J gene: TRBJ2-3; clone size: -; CDR3 DNA: TGTGCCAGCACCACCGCACAGGGGGCCGCAGATACGCAGTATTTT; CDR3 protein: CASTTAQGAADTQYF
D gene: -; V gene: TRBV7-8; J gene: TRBJ1-6; clone size: once; CDR3 DNA: TGTGCCAGCAGCTTATCGGGGAGCTCCTATAATTCACCCCTCCACTTT; CDR3 protein: CASSLSGSSYNSPLHF
D gene: TRBD1; V gene: TRBV29-1; J gene: TRBJ1-1; clone size: -; CDR3 DNA: TGCAGCGGACAGGGGAACACTGAAGCTTTCTTT; CDR3 protein: CSGQGNTEAFF
D gene: -; V gene: TRBV2; J gene: TRBJ1-5; clone size: -; CDR3 DNA: TGTGCCAGCAGCTGGCAGGTTGGTGGCAATCAGCCCCAGCATTTT; CDR3 protein: CASSWQVGGNQPQHF
D gene: TRBD1; V gene: TRBV6-6; J gene: TRBJ1-5; clone size: -; CDR3 DNA: TGTGCCAGCAATCAAGGACAGGGGGCAAGTCAGCCCCAGCATTTT; CDR3 protein: CASNQGQGASQPQHF
D gene: -; V gene: TRBV2; J gene: TRBJ2-7; clone size: -; CDR3 DNA: TGTGCCAGCAGATCCGACATCTCCTACGAGCAGTACTTC; CDR3 protein: CASRSDISYEQYF
D gene: -; V gene: TRBV7-6; J gene: TRBJ2-5; clone size: -; CDR3 DNA: TGTGCCAGCAGCTTAGATGCAGGGGGGGAGACCCAGTACTTC; CDR3 protein: CASSLDAGGETQYF
D gene: TRBD1; V gene: TRBV18; J gene: TRBJ1-1; clone size: -; CDR3 DNA: TGTGCCAGCTCACTTCGACAGGGCGGTGAGGCTGAAGCTTTCTTT; CDR3 protein: CASSLRQGGEAEAFF
D gene: -; V gene: TRBV7-9; J gene: TRBJ2-1; clone size: -; CDR3 DNA: TGTGCCAGCAGTAAAGAGGGACTTTCCTACAATGAGCAGTTCTTC; CDR3 protein: CASSKEGLSYNEQFF
D gene: -; V gene: TRBV11-2; J gene: TRBJ2-7; clone size: -; CDR3 DNA: TGTGCCAGCAGCTTAGATATGTGGGGCGTCACCTACGAGCAGTACTTC; CDR3 protein: CASSLDMWGVTYEQYF
D gene: -; V gene: TRBV7-9; J gene: TRBJ1-2; clone size: once; CDR3 DNA: TGTGCCAGCAGCTTAGGTCCAGACTATGGCTACACCTTC; CDR3 protein: CASSLGPDYGYTF
D gene: TRBD2; V gene: TRBV27; J gene: TRBJ2-3; clone size: few; CDR3 DNA: TGTGCCAGCATACCGGGACTAGCGATGACAGATACGCAGTATTTT; CDR3 protein: CASIPGLAMTDTQYF
D gene: -; V gene: TRBV5-4; J gene: TRBJ2-1; clone size: -; CDR3 DNA: TGTGCCAGCAGCTTGGGGTATGAGCAGTTCTTC; CDR3 protein: CASSLGYEQFF